This T cell receptor beta chain is drawn from a study of breast tumors, draining lymph nodes, adjacent tissues. Germline assignment: CDR1 DFQATT and CDR2 SNEGSKA (reference sequence). This CDR3 contains 13 residues. The ends were cut back, 6 bases at V and 4 bases at J, with 10 bases in the middle. General study findings and limits: Tumor repertoires ranked between lymph nodes and nontumor tissue in diversity, with V and J gene preferences. Most tumor T cells seemingly derive from lymph node, then expand in tumor. That most tumor T cells come from lymph nodes remained unproven. Luminal-like breast cancer showed significantly higher tumor–nontumor repertoire similarity than basal-like.

A note on this clonotype: Its antigen is unknown.

TCRdb independently ran MiXCR on the multiplex PCR reads; one entry per CDR3 protein. The table lists about 47,000 distinct CDR3 sequences, roughly 24% of them singletons. This TCR was recovered from a female donor with breast cancer. Some clones in this sample may be carry-over from other donors' samples. The sample comprised breast tumor tissue. This chain uses TRBV20-1 with TRBJ1-6; tentatively, D is TRBD1 (5 bases). CDR3 residues: CSAPGTYNSPLHF. For the CDR3, the DNA is TGCAGTGCCCCCGGGACTTATAATTCACCCCTCCACTTT.